This paragraph reports one T cell receptor (beta chain). The antigen remains undetermined. The data were obtained in a study of PD-L1 blockade in urothelial cancer. Findings of the study overall: Larger 3-week expansion of tumor-associated blood clones was seen in durable-benefit patients.

CDR3 length equals 18 residues. The V gene end was trimmed by 3 bases and the J gene end by 4 bases; junction bases not matched to a gene: 15. Germline V gene sequence: CDR1 KGHSH, CDR2 LQKENI. Sequencing was performed with immunoSEQ multiplex PCR; in TCRdb, only in-frame clones are kept and a portion is missing. The table has tens of thousands of clones, more than 80% seen once. The time point was: pretreatment peripheral blood. Sequencing was performed on PBMCs, taken around atezolizumab (anti-PD-L1) treatment. This chain joins TRBV18 and TRBJ2-5; TRBD1 matches 9 bases. This TCR came from a man aged 50-60 years with urothelial cancer. The CDR3 sequence: CASSPTAIGTGIGETQYF. CDR3 in DNA: TGTGCCAGCTCACCCACCGCTATCGGGACAGGGATAGGAGAGACCCAGTACTTC.